A selection of T cell receptor beta chains follows, all from one sample in a study of blood T cell repertoires in COVID-19. TCRdb keeps only in-frame clones here, not all; method: immunoSEQ multiplex PCR. In the table there are around 170,000 clones, about 86% of which are singletons. Specimen: peripheral blood. These receptor sequences come from a young man with active or convalescent COVID-19. The CDR3 runs from the conserved cysteine through the conserved F or W. D genes are given only for firm matches. Rows may omit the clone size; those that give it use once, few, many or a size class.

d_gene	abundance	j_gene	v_gene	len	CDR3aa	CDR3nt
TRBD2	NA	TRBJ2-2	TRBV10-1	16	CASSGYLAGNTGELFF	TGCGCCAGCAGTGGATACCTAGCGGGGAACACCGGGGAGCTGTTTTTT
NA	NA	TRBJ1-5	TRBV6-2/TRBV6-3	15	CASSYQGISNQPQHF	TGTGCCAGCAGTTACCAGGGGATTAGCAATCAGCCCCAGCATTTT
NA	NA	TRBJ2-1	TRBV4-1	15	CASSQWTASYNEQFF	TGCGCCAGCAGCCAATGGACAGCATCCTACAATGAGCAGTTCTTC
TRBD1	NA	TRBJ1-2	TRBV5-1	15	CASSLKGDRAYGYTF	TGCGCCAGCAGCTTGAAGGGGGACAGGGCCTATGGCTACACCTTC
TRBD1	NA	TRBJ1-1	TRBV25-1	14	CASRQTGANTEAFF	TGTGCCAGCAGACAAACAGGGGCGAACACTGAAGCTTTCTTT
TRBD2	once	TRBJ2-1	TRBV4-3	16	CASSQEVSGSNNEQFF	TGCGCCAGCAGCCAAGAAGTTAGCGGGAGCAACAATGAGCAGTTCTTC
TRBD1	once	TRBJ2-3	TRBV28	15	CASSRDRGGIDTQYF	TGTGCCAGCAGTCGGGACAGGGGTGGTATAGATACGCAGTATTTT
NA	NA	TRBJ2-5	TRBV11-3	13	CASSLGQQETQYF	TGTGCCAGCAGCTTAGGGCAGCAAGAGACCCAGTACTTC
NA	once	TRBJ2-1	TRBV7-2	11	CASSYTREQFF	TGTGCCAGCAGCTATACTCGGGAGCAGTTCTTC
NA	few	TRBJ2-3	TRBV5-6	14	CASSLEGNTDTQYF	TGTGCCAGCAGCTTGGAGGGGAACACAGATACGCAGTATTTT
TRBD1	NA	TRBJ2-1	TRBV5-1	17	CASSRKYPGQGGNEQFF	TGCGCCAGCAGCAGGAAATACCCGGGACAGGGGGGCAATGAGCAGTTCTTC
TRBD2	few	TRBJ2-3	TRBV14	18	CASSQNRGRAYPTDTQYF	TGTGCCAGCAGCCAAAACCGAGGGAGGGCATATCCCACAGATACGCAGTATTTT
TRBD1	few	TRBJ2-5	TRBV29-1	13	CSYHTTGVKTQYF	TGCAGCTACCATACAACAGGGGTGAAGACCCAGTACTTC
TRBD2	NA	TRBJ2-1	TRBV19	15	CASSIAGGSYNEQFF	TGTGCCAGTAGTATAGCGGGGGGATCCTACAATGAGCAGTTCTTC
NA	NA	TRBJ1-2	TRBV28	14	CASRVQGTKGGYTF	TGTGCCAGCAGGGTCCAGGGGACAAAGGGTGGCTACACCTTC
NA	NA	TRBJ2-5	TRBV7-3	15	CASSVSRSDQETQYF	TGTGCCAGCAGCGTTAGCCGGTCCGACCAAGAGACCCAGTACTTC
NA	NA	TRBJ1-1	TRBV6-6	12	CASSYGRTEAFF	TGTGCCAGCAGTTACGGTCGGACTGAAGCTTTCTTT
NA	NA	TRBJ2-2	TRBV5-1	15	CASSLRQANTGELFF	TGCGCCAGCAGCTTGAGACAGGCGAACACCGGGGAGCTGTTTTTT
NA	NA	TRBJ1-6	TRBV6-5	13	CASRYYRDSPLHF	TGTGCCAGCAGATATTACAGGGATTCACCCCTCCACTTT
TRBD1	NA	TRBJ2-3	TRBV7-9	18	CASSFTTGQARGTDTQYF	TGTGCCAGCAGCTTTACGACTGGACAGGCTAGGGGGACAGATACGCAGTATTTT
NA	NA	TRBJ1-1	TRBV2	12	CASRPGGPSAFF	TGTGCCAGTAGACCCGGGGGGCCGTCAGCTTTCTTT
NA	NA	TRBJ2-1	TRBV6-2/TRBV6-3	15	CASSYSGLTYNEQFF	TGTGCCAGCAGTTACTCGGGCTTGACCTACAATGAGCAGTTCTTC
TRBD1	NA	TRBJ1-3	TRBV18	17	CASSPPTRGAPGNTIYF	TGTGCCAGCTCACCACCGACCAGGGGGGCCCCTGGAAACACCATATATTTT
NA	NA	TRBJ2-2	TRBV4-3	17	CASSQDRKRGRPGELFF	TGCGCCAGCAGCCAAGATCGGAAAAGGGGGAGACCCGGGGAGCTGTTTTTT
TRBD2	NA	TRBJ2-1	TRBV5-1	14	CASSGLAGVGEQFF	TGCGCCAGCAGCGGACTAGCGGGGGTCGGGGAGCAGTTCTTC
TRBD1	NA	TRBJ2-4	TRBV4-2	15	CASSLGQAPKNIQYF	TGTGCCAGCAGCCTAGGACAGGCTCCCAAAAACATTCAGTACTTC
NA	NA	TRBJ1-2	TRBV6-2/TRBV6-3	14	CASSYSDRLYGYTF	TGTGCCAGCAGTTATTCAGACAGGCTCTATGGCTACACCTTC
NA	NA	TRBJ1-1	TRBV19	13	CASSTQALTEAFF	TGTGCCAGTAGTACACAGGCGCTCACTGAAGCTTTCTTT
TRBD1	NA	TRBJ1-1	TRBV9	16	CASSVAGTGLSAEAFF	TGTGCCAGCAGCGTAGCCGGGACAGGGCTTAGCGCTGAAGCTTTCTTT
TRBD1	NA	TRBJ1-2	TRBV19	14	CASSTPDRPSGYTF	TGTGCCAGTAGTACCCCGGACAGGCCCTCCGGCTACACCTTC
NA	NA	TRBJ1-2	TRBV30	15	CAWSHDRGVRGGYTF	TGTGCCTGGAGTCATGATCGGGGGGTCCGCGGTGGCTACACCTTC
NA	NA	TRBJ2-3	TRBV5-4	16	CASSLRGGGSTDTQYF	TGTGCCAGCAGCTTACGAGGCGGAGGGAGCACAGATACGCAGTATTTT
TRBD1	NA	TRBJ1-2	TRBV9	14	CASSVDRGRRGYTF	TGTGCCAGCAGCGTAGACAGGGGGCGGAGAGGCTACACCTTC
NA	NA	TRBJ1-6	TRBV30	18	CAWSVEGHLGSYNSPLHF	TGTGCCTGGAGTGTAGAGGGCCACTTGGGGTCCTATAATTCACCCCTCCACTTT
TRBD2	NA	TRBJ2-5	TRBV4-1	17	CASSQILAGRVQETQYF	TGCGCCAGCAGCCAGATACTAGCGGGCAGGGTCCAAGAGACCCAGTACTTC
TRBD1	NA	TRBJ2-4	TRBV7-9	16	CASSSELQGAGHIQYF	TGTGCCAGCAGCTCCGAATTACAGGGGGCCGGTCACATTCAGTACTTC
NA	NA	TRBJ2-1	TRBV19	14	CAARTGGTPGEQFF	TGTGCAGCCCGGACAGGAGGGACTCCAGGTGAGCAGTTCTTC
TRBD2	NA	TRBJ2-2	TRBV2	19	CASVRPPFSGDKRVGELFF	TGTGCCAGCGTACGCCCCCCCTTTAGCGGGGACAAGAGGGTCGGGGAGCTGTTTTTT
TRBD2	NA	TRBJ2-3	TRBV4-3	15	CASSPTSGSADTQYF	TGCGCCAGCAGCCCAACTAGCGGGAGCGCAGATACGCAGTATTTT
NA	NA	TRBJ2-1	TRBV27	13	CASSSTPRDEQFF	TGTGCCAGCAGCTCGACTCCGCGCGATGAGCAGTTCTTC
NA	few	TRBJ1-4	TRBV5-4	13	CASSLATNEKLFF	TGTGCCAGCAGCCTTGCAACTAATGAAAAACTGTTTTTT
NA	once	TRBJ1-1	TRBV6-5	14	CASRPQFTNTEAFF	TGTGCCAGCAGGCCACAGTTCACGAACACTGAAGCTTTCTTT
NA	NA	TRBJ1-5	TRBV7-6	16	CASSLASPGSGQPQHF	TGTGCCAGCAGCTTAGCCTCTCCGGGGTCGGGTCAGCCCCAGCATTTT
TRBD1	NA	TRBJ1-6	TRBV19	16	CASSSTTGGNNSPLHF	TGTGCCAGTAGTAGCACGACAGGGGGAAATAATTCACCCCTCCACTTT